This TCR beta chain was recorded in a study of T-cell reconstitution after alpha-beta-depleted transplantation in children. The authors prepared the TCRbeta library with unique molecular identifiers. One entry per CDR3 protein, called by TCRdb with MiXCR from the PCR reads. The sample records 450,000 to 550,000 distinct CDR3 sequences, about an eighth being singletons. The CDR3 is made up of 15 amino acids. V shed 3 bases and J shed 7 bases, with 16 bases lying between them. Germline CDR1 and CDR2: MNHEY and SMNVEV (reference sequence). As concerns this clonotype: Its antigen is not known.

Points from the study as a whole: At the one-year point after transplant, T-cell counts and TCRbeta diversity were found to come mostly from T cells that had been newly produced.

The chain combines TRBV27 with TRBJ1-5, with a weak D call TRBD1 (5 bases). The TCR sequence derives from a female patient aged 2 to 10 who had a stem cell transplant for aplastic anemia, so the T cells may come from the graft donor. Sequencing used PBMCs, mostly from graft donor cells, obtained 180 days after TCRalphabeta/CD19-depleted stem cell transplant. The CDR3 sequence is CASSFSRWQGQPQHF. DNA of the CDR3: TGTGCCAGCAGTTTTTCCAGGTGGCAGGGACAGCCCCAGCATTTT.